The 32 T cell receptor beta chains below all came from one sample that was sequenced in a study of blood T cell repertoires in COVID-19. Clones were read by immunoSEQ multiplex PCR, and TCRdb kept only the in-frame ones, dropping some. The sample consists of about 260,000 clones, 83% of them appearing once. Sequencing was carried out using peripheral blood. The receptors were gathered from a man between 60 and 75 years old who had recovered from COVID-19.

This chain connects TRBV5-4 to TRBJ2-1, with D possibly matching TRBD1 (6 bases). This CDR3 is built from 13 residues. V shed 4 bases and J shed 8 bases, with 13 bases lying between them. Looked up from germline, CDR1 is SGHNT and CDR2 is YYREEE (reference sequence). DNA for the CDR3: TGTGCCAGCAGCCGGACAGACGTCGATGAGCAGTTCTTC. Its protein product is CASSRTDVDEQFF.

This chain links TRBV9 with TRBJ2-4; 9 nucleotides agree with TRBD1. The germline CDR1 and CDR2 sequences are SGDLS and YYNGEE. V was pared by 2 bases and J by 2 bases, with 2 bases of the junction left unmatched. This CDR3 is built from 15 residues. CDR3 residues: CASSVGTGTKNIQYF. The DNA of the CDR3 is TGTGCCAGCAGCGTTGGGACAGGGACCAAAAACATTCAGTACTTC.

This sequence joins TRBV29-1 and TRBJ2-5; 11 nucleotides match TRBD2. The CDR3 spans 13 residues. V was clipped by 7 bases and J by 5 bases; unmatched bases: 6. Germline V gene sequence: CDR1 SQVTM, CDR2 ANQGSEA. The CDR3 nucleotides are TGCAGCGCCCGACTAGCGGGGTGGGAGACCCAGTACTTC. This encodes CSARLAGWETQYF.

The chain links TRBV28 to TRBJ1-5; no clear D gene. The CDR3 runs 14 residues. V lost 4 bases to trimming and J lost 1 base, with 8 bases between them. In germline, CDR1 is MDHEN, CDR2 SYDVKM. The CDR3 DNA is TGTGCCAGCAGTTGGCCGGGGAGCAATCAGCCCCAGCATTTT. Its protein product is CASSWPGSNQPQHF. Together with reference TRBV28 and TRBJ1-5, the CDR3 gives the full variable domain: DVKVTQSSRYLVKRTGEKVFLECVQDMDHENMFWYRQDPGLGLRLIYFSYDVKMKEKGDIPEGYSVSREKKERFSLILESASTNQTSMYLCASSWPGSNQPQHFGDGTRLSIL.

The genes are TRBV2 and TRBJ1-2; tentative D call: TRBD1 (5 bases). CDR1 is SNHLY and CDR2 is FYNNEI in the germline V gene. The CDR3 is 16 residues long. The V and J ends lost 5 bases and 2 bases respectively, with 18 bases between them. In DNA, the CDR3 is TGTGCCAGCAGTCCCTCCGGGACTGCACTCAACTATGGCTACACCTTC. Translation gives CASSPSGTALNYGYTF.

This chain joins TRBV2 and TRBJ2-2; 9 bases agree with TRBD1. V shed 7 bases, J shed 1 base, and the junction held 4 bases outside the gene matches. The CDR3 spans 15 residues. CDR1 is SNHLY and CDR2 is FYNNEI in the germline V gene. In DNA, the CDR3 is TGTGCCAGCAAACGGGACAGGGAGAACACCGGGGAGCTGTTTTTT. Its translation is CASKRDRENTGELFF. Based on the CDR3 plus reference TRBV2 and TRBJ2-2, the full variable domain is EPEVTQTPSHQVTQMGQEVILRCVPISNHLYFYWYRQILGQKVEFLVSFYNNEISEKSEIFDDQFSVERPDGSNFTLKIRSTKLEDSAMYFCASKRDRENTGELFFGEGSRLTVL.

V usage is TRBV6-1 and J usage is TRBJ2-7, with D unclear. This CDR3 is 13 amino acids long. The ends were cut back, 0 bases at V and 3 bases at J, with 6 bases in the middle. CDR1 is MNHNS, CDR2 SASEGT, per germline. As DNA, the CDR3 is TGTGCCAGCAGTGAAGCGTGGCACTACGAGCAGTACTTC. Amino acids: CASSEAWHYEQYF.

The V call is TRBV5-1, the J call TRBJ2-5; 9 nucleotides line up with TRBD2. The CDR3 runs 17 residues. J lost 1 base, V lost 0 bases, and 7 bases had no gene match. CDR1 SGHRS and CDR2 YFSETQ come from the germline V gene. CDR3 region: CASSLDETSGTQETQYF. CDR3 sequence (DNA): TGCGCCAGCAGCTTGGATGAGACTAGCGGCACCCAAGAGACCCAGTACTTC. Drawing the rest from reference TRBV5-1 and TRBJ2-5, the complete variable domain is KAGVTQTPRYLIKTRGQQVTLSCSPISGHRSVSWYQQTPGQGLQFLFEYFSETQRNKGNFPGRFSGRQFSNSRSEMNVSTLELGDSALYLCASSLDETSGTQETQYFGPGTRLLVL.

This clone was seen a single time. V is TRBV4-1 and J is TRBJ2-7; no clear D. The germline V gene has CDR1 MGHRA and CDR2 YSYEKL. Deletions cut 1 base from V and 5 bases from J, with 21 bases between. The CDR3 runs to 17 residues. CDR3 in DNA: TGCGCCAGCAGCCAAGTCTTTGCGGTCCCGAAAGTGAACGAGCAGTACTTC. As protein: CASSQVFAVPKVNEQYF.

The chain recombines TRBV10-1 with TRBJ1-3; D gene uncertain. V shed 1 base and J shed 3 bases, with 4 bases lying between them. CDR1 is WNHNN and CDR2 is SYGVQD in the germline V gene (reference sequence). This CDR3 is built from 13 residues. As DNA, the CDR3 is TGCGCCAGCAGTGAGTACTATGGAAACACCATATATTTT. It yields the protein CASSEYYGNTIYF.

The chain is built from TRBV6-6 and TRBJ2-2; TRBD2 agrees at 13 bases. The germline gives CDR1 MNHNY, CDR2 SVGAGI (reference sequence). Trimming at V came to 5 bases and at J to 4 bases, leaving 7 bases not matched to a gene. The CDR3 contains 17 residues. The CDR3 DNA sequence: TGTGCCAGCAGTCAGCGGACTAGCGGGAGTCCCACCGGGGAGCTGTTTTTT. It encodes CASSQRTSGSPTGELFF.

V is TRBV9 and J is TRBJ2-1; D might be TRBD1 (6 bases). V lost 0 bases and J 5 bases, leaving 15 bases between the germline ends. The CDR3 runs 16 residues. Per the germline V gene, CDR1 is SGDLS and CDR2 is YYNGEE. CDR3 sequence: CASSVGARTVNNEQFF. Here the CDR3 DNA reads TGTGCCAGCAGCGTAGGTGCCCGGACAGTAAACAATGAGCAGTTCTTC.

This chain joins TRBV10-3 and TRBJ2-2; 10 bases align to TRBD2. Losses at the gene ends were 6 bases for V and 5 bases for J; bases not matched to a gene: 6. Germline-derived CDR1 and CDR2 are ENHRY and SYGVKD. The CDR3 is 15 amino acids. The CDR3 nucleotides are TGTGCCATCAGCCATAGCGGGGGGTGGACCGGGGAGCTGTTTTTT. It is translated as CAISHSGGWTGELFF.

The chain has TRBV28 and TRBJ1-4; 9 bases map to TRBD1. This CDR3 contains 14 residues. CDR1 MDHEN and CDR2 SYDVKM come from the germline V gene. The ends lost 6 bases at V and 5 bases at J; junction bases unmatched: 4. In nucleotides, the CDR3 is TGTGCCAGCAGGGGGACAGGGATCAATGAAAAACTGTTTTTT. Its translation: CASRGTGINEKLFF.

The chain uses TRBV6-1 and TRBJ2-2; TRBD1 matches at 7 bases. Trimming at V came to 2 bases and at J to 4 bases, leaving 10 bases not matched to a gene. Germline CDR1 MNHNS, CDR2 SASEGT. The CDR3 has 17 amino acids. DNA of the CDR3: TGTGCCAGCAGTGAACCGTTACAGGGGCGCGGCACCGGGGAGCTGTTTTTT. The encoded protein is CASSEPLQGRGTGELFF.

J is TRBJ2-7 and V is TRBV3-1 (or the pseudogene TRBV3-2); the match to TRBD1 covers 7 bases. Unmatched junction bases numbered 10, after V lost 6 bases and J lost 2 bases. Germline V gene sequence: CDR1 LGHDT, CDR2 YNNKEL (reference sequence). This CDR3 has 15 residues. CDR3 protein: CASSNDRAPTYEQYF. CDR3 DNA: TGTGCCAGCAGTAACGACAGGGCCCCTACCTACGAGCAGTACTTC.

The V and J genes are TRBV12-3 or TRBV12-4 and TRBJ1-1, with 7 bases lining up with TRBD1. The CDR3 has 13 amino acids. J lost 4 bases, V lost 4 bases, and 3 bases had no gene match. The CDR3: CASSSTGTTEAFF. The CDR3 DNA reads TGTGCCAGCAGTTCGACAGGGACCACTGAAGCTTTCTTT.

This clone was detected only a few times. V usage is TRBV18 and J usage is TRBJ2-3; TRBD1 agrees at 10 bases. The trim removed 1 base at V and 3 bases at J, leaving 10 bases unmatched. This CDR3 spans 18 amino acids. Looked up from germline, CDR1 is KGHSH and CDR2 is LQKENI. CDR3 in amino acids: CASSPLPPGQGPTDTQYF. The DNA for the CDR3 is TGTGCCAGCTCACCACTCCCACCGGGACAGGGGCCGACAGATACGCAGTATTTT. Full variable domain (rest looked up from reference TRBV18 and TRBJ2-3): NAGVMQNPRHLVRRRGQEARLRCSPMKGHSHVYWYRQLPEEGLKFMVYLQKENIIDESGMPKERFSAEFPKEGPSILRIQQVVRGDSAAYFCASSPLPPGQGPTDTQYFGPGTRLTVL.

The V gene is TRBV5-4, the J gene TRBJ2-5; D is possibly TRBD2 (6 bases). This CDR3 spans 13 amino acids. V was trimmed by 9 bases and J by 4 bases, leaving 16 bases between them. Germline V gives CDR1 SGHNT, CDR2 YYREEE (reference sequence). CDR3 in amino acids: CAMGRGIAETQYF. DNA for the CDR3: TGTGCCATGGGGCGGGGCATCGCAGAGACCCAGTACTTC. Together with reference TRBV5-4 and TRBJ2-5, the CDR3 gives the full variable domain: ETGVTQSPTHLIKTRGQQVTLRCSSQSGHNTVSWYQQALGQGPQFIFQYYREEENGRGNFPPRFSGLQFPNYSSELNVNALELDDSALYLCAMGRGIAETQYFGPGTRLLVL.

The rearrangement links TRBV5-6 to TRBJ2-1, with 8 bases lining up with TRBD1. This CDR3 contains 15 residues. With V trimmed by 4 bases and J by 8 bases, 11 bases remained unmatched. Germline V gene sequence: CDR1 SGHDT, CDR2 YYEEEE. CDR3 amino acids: CASSRTGGQGHEQFF. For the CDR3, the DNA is TGTGCCAGCAGCCGAACAGGGGGTCAGGGACATGAGCAGTTCTTC.

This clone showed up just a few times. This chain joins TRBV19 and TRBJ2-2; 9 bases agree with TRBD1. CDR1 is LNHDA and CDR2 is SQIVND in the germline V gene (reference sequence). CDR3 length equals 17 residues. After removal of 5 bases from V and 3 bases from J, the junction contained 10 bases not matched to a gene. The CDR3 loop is CASSLLAGTGYTGELFF. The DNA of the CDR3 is TGTGCCAGTAGTCTATTGGCCGGGACAGGGTACACCGGGGAGCTGTTTTTT. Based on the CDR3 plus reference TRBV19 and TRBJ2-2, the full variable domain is DGGITQSPKYLFRKEGQNVTLSCEQNLNHDAMYWYRQDPGQGLRLIYYSQIVNDFQKGDIAEGYSVSREKKESFPLTVTSAQKNPTAFYLCASSLLAGTGYTGELFFGEGSRLTVL.

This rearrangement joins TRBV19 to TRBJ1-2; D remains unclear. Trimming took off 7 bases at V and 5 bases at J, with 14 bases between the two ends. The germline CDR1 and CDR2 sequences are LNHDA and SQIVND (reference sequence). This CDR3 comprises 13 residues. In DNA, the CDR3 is TGTGCCAGTATCTCGGAGCCGGAGTATGGCTACACCTTC. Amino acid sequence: CASISEPEYGYTF.

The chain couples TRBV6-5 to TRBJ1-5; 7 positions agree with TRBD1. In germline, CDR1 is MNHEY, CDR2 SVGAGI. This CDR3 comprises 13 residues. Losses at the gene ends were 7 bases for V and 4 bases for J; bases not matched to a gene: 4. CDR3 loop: CASTLTGNQPQHF. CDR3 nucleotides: TGTGCCAGCACCTTGACAGGGAATCAGCCCCAGCATTTT.

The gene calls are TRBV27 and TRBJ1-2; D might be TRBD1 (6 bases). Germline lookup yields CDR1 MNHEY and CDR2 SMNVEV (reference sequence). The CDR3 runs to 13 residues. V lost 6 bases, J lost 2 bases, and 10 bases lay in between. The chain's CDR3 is CASSRQANYGYTF. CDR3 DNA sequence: TGTGCCAGCAGCCGACAGGCAAACTATGGCTACACCTTC.

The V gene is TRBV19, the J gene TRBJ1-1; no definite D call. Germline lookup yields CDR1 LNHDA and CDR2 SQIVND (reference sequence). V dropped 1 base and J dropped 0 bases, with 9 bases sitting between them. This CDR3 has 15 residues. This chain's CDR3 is CASSIVGVMNTEAFF. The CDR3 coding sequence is TGTGCCAGTAGTATAGTCGGGGTTATGAACACTGAAGCTTTCTTT.

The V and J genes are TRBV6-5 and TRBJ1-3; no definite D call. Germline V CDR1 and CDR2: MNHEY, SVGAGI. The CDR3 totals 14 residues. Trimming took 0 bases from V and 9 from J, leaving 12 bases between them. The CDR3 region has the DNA TGTGCCAGCAGTTACTCGAGCGCCGGTAGCACCATATATTTT. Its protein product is CASSYSSAGSTIYF.

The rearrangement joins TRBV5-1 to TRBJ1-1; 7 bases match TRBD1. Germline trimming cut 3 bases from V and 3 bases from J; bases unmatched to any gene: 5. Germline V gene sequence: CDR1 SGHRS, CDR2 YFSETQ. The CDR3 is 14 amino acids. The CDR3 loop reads CASSYTTGDTEAFF. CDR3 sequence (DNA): TGCGCCAGCAGCTACACAACAGGGGACACTGAAGCTTTCTTT.

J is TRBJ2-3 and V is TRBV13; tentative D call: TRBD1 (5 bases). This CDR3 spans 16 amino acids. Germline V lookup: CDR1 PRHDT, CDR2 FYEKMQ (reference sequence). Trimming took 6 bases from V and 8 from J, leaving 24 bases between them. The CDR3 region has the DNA TGTGCCAGCAGATCCCAGACAGAGACCCACAGAGGTACGCAGTATTTT. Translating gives CASRSQTETHRGTQYF.

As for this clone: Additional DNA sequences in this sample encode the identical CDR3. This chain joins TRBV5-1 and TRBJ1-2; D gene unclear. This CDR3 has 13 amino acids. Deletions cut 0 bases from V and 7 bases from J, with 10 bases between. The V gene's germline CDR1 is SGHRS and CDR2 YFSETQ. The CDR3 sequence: CASSLEGAGGYTF. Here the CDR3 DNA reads TGCGCCAGCAGCTTGGAAGGAGCGGGTGGCTACACCTTC. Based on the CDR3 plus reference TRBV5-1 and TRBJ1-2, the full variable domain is KAGVTQTPRYLIKTRGQQVTLSCSPISGHRSVSWYQQTPGQGLQFLFEYFSETQRNKGNFPGRFSGRQFSNSRSEMNVSTLELGDSALYLCASSLEGAGGYTFGSGTRLTVV.

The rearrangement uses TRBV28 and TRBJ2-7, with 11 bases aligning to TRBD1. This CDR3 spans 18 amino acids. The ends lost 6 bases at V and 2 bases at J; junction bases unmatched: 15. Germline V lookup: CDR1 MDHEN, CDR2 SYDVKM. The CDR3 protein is CASSQTGQGAFPPYEQYF. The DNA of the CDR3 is TGTGCCAGCAGCCAAACCGGACAGGGGGCTTTCCCCCCCTACGAGCAGTACTTC.

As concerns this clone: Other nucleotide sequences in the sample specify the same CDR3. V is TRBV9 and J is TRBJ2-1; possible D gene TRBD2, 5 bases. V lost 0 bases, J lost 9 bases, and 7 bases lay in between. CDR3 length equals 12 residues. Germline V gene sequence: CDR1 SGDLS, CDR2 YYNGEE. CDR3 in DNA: TGTGCCAGCAGCGTAGCTGAGGGTGAGCAGTTCTTC. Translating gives CASSVAEGEQFF.

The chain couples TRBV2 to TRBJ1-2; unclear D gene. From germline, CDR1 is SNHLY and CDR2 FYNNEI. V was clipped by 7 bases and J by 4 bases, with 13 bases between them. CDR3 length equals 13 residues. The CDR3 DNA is TGTGCCAGCACCGACCAGGTCCCCTATGGCTACACCTTC. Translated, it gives CASTDQVPYGYTF.